This T cell receptor (beta chain) was identified in a study of blood T cells in healthy people across ages. V was cut by 2 bases and J by 5 bases, with 14 bases left in between. The CDR3 is 15 amino acids. Germline V gives CDR1 SGDLS, CDR2 YYNGEE. In its sample, this clonotype was seen a few times. The antigen is unknown. Through a sample-barcoded 5' primer and a J-beta primer mix, a second PCR was run for roughly 7 to 11 cycles. TCRdb ran MiXCR on the 5' RACE reads and lists one entry per CDR3 protein. The repertoire holds about 500,000 distinct CDR3 sequences, with 20% to 30% as singletons. Notes on the study in general: PBMCs were not sorted, which prevented a conclusive comparison of naive versus antigen-experienced cells.

These sequences were also reported in another study, on T cells of mothers and their children. From that study: When mothers and children were related, their normalized repertoire overlap, which was always slightly higher, did not differ significantly from that of unrelated pairs.

This TCR was sampled from a boy aged 5-17 years in good health. The specimen sequenced was blood. This chain joins TRBV9 and TRBJ2-1; a weak D match, TRBD2 (6 bases). The CDR3 sequence is CASSVEGRLDNEQFF. The CDR3 DNA is TGTGCCAGCAGCGTGGAGGGTCGACTAGACAATGAGCAGTTCTTC.